This TCR beta chain was sequenced in a study of CD4 T cells in relation to SARS-CoV-2 and coronaviruses. Study results and limitations: In roughly 65% of donors, memory CD4+ clonotypes crossrecognized SARS-CoV-2 and at least one common cold coronavirus spike.

CDR1 DFQATT and CDR2 SNEGSKA come from the germline V gene (reference sequence). This CDR3 contains 13 residues. The junction had 3 bases not matched to a gene; V was cut back by 3 bases and J by 5 bases. Measured with immunoSEQ multiplex PCR; TCRdb has only the in-frame clones, and not every one. The sample has approximately 25,000 clones, 73% seen once. CD4+ T cells from unexposed donors were obtained before the COVID-19 pandemic (2011-2018). CD4+ T cells were isolated from the cells after around eleven days of culture. On this clone: Antigen specificity is unknown.

This receptor was taken from a human donor in good health. The sample taken for sequencing was CD4+ T cells from PBMCs, cultured in vitro. V usage is TRBV20-1 and J usage is TRBJ2-7, with 11 bases fitting TRBD2. This CDR3 is CSASLAGGNEQYF. DNA for the CDR3: TGCAGTGCTAGTTTAGCGGGAGGGAACGAGCAGTACTTC.